The clone carrying this T cell receptor beta chain was found a few times. Its antigen remains unidentified. Time point in this sample: patch test 3, about 24 weeks after DPC sensitization. This sample's treatment: therapeutic diphenylcyclopropenone sensitization with weekly scalp DPC. Unfractionated whole blood yielded total RNA. The data were obtained in a study of human T cells and chemical hapten exposure. Points from the study as a whole: TCRs exceeding 1 in 1000 frequency stayed unchanged with DPC sensitization.

TCRdb reanalysed the RACE reads using MiXCR and keeps one entry per CDR3 protein. The sample yields some 38,000 distinct CDR3 sequences, roughly 9.5% seen once. Germline CDR1 PRHDT, CDR2 FYEKMQ (reference sequence). Germline trimming cut 6 bases from V and 5 bases from J; bases unmatched to any gene: 5. This CDR3 has 16 residues. This receptor was taken from a man in his fifties or sixties with alopecia areata. Some clones in this sample may be carry-over from other donors' samples. The V gene is TRBV13, the J gene TRBJ2-2; 14 bases align to TRBD2. Sequenced material: whole blood, taken in connection with sensitization to the hapten diphenylcyclopropenone (DPC). The CDR3, as DNA: TGTGCCAGCAGGCCCGGGACTAGCGGGAGAACCGGGGAGCTGTTTTTT. This gives the protein CASRPGTSGRTGELFF.